This T cell receptor beta chain derives from a study of tumor-infiltrating lymphocytes in primary liver carcinoma. The overall study: The patients, men and women alike, were aged 30 to 69 years.

As for this clonotype: The antigen is unknown. An end of the junction does not agree with germline; a read error may underlie this.

Constant-region priming of 500 ng total RNA yielded TCR beta cDNA. Generation of the TCR beta libraries relied on three nested multiplex PCR rounds using slightly modified ARM-PCR. TRBV1-TRBV30 forward primers paired with a C-beta reverse primer were used in the first two PCR rounds, which ran roughly 9 cycles each. MiXCR, applied by TCRdb to the multiplex PCR reads, yields one record per CDR3 protein. The sample shows approximately 330,000 distinct CDR3 sequences, roughly two thirds of them seen only once. General study results and limits: Researchers found tumor-adjacent and tumor-blood pairs overlapped less than tumor region pairs. The use of bulk unsorted samples meant that CD4+ and CD8+ repertoires were not compared.

Unsorted whole blood yielded the blood RNA, and germline DNA was also extracted. Four milliliters of peripheral blood were collected before surgery. Germline V gene lookup returns CDR1 MNHEY and CDR2 SVGEGT. The CDR3 spans 14 residues. This clonotype was sampled from a man in his forties with primary liver carcinoma and hepatitis B virus infection. The sequencing sample was made of peripheral blood. The chain has TRBV6-2 or TRBV6-3 and TRBJ1-1, with D unresolved. CDR3 sequence reads: CASRPIAMNTEAFF. The CDR3 region has the DNA TGTGCCAGCAGGCCCATTGCCATGAACACTGAGGCTTTCTTT.